The 27 T cell receptor beta chains below come from one sample, sequenced in a study of T-cell reconstitution after alpha-beta-depleted transplantation in children. It was with unique molecular identifiers that the TCRbeta library was prepared. Each CDR3 protein is one row after TCRdb ran MiXCR on the PCR reads. The sample has approximately 200,000 distinct CDR3 sequences; 6.3% are singletons. The sequencing used PBMCs, collected before TCRalphabeta/CD19-depleted stem cell transplant. All receptors derive from a girl in the first two years of life with combined immunodeficiency, due to receive a stem cell transplant.

In its sample, this clonotype was seen many times. This chain connects TRBV12-3 or TRBV12-4 to TRBJ1-2, with D hard to call. V lost 2 bases, J lost 2 bases, and 12 bases lay in between. This CDR3 has 15 residues. The CDR3 bases are TGTGCCAGCAGTTTATTCAGCCCCCAAAACTATGGCTACACCTTC. It encodes CASSLFSPQNYGYTF.

This clonotype has at least ten counts. The rearrangement uses TRBV24-1 and TRBJ2-3, with a weak D call TRBD2 (5 bases). The V end was cut by 5 bases, the J end by 2 bases, with 13 bases between. CDR3 size: 15 residues. Germline V lookup: CDR1 KGHDR, CDR2 SFDVKD. The chain's CDR3 is CATSGEAAYTDTQYF. The CDR3 bases are TGTGCCACCAGTGGAGAAGCGGCCTACACAGATACGCAGTATTTT.

The sample holds many counts of this clonotype. J is TRBJ1-1 and V is TRBV6-5; the D is unclear. The CDR3 sequence is 16 residues long. The germline V and J ends were trimmed by 6 bases and 1 base, with 18 bases remaining between them. The germline CDR1 and CDR2 sequences are MNHEY and SVGAGI. The CDR3 coding sequence is TGTGCCAGCAGCTCCCTAAGATGGGTTCAGAACACTGAAGCTTTCTTT. Its protein product is CASSSLRWVQNTEAFF.

Ten or more counts support this clonotype. This chain joins TRBV7-8 and TRBJ2-1, with TRBD2 matching over 11 bases. Germline V CDR1 and CDR2: SGHVS, FQNEAQ. CDR3 length: 16 residues. Trimming at V came to 0 bases and at J to 5 bases, leaving 3 bases not matched to a gene. CDR3 protein: CASSLAASGGHNEQFF. CDR3 bases: TGTGCCAGCAGCTTAGCCGCTAGCGGGGGGCACAATGAGCAGTTCTTC.

This clonotype showed up many times. The genes are TRBV7-7 and TRBJ2-5; 9 positions agree with TRBD1. Losses at the gene ends were 4 bases for V and 1 base for J; bases not matched to a gene: 4. The CDR3 has 15 residues. Germline values: CDR1 SSHAT, CDR2 FNYEAQ (reference sequence). The CDR3 coding sequence is TGTGCCAGCAGCTACGACAGGGGGGCCCAAGAGACCCAGTACTTC. Its translation is CASSYDRGAQETQYF.

This clonotype was seen repeatedly, ten times or more. The rearrangement uses TRBV12-3 or TRBV12-4 and TRBJ2-1; the match to TRBD2 covers 7 bases. With 4 bases clipped from V and 3 bases from J, the junction kept 3 bases outside the gene matches. The CDR3 has 14 residues. DNA of the CDR3: TGTGCCAGCAGTTCTAAGCGGGACTACAATGAGCAGTTCTTC. As protein: CASSSKRDYNEQFF.

The table lists this clonotype with many counts. This chain connects TRBV6-1 to TRBJ2-1; TRBD1 aligns across 9 bases. Losses at the gene ends were 5 bases for V and 7 bases for J; bases not matched to a gene: 6. The CDR3 contains 14 residues. CDR1 is MNHNS, CDR2 SASEGT, per germline. The CDR3 nucleotides are TGTGCCAGCAGTCCCGGGACAGGGATAAATGAGCAGTTCTTC. Translation: CASSPGTGINEQFF.

The table lists this clonotype with many counts. This chain links TRBV28 with TRBJ2-3; 10 nucleotides line up with TRBD1. The CDR3 contains 12 residues. The V gene end was trimmed by 2 bases and the J gene end by 12 bases; junction bases not matched to a gene: 2. The germline gives CDR1 MDHEN, CDR2 SYDVKM. This chain's CDR3 is CASSLVTGGQYF. As DNA, the CDR3 is TGTGCCAGCAGTTTAGTGACAGGGGGCCAGTATTTT.

A few counts support this clonotype. The chain links TRBV2 to TRBJ2-7; D possibly corresponds to TRBD2 (6 bases). CDR1 is SNHLY, CDR2 FYNNEI, per germline. CDR3 size: 15 residues. V was cut by 8 bases and J by 3 bases, with 20 bases left in between. CDR3 loop: CASRRDLSYSYEQYF. DNA of the CDR3: TGTGCCAGCCGCCGGGACTTAAGCTATAGCTACGAGCAGTACTTC.

This clonotype was seen ten or more times. V usage is TRBV21-1 and J usage is TRBJ2-7; the table assigns TRBD1, which was not confirmed against the DNA. TRBV21-1 is marked as a pseudogene. The CDR3 extends over 14 amino acids. CDR3: CASPGTGPSYEQYF. CDR3 bases: TGTGCCAGCCCCGGGACAGGGCCCTCCTACGAGCAGTACTTC.

This clonotype was seen ten or more times. DNA of the CDR3: TGTGCCAGCCAGGAAACGCAGGAGAGATACGAGCAGTACTTC. Protein: CASQETQERYEQYF. The J gene is TRBJ2-7, the V gene TRBV10-3; D gene unclear. CDR3 length: 14 residues. The germline gives CDR1 ENHRY, CDR2 SYGVKD. Between the trimmed V and J ends, which lost 10 bases and 4 bases, there was a span of 20 bases.

This chain links TRBV3-1 with TRBJ1-1; D not certain. Looked up from germline, CDR1 is LGHDT and CDR2 is YNNKEL (reference sequence). V lost 5 bases and J 2 bases, leaving 9 bases between the germline ends. This CDR3 comprises 13 residues. CDR3 DNA: TGTGCCAGCAGCTGGGAGGGAAACACTGAAGCTTTCTTT. Translation gives CASSWEGNTEAFF.

This clonotype was detected ten times or more. This chain links TRBV14 with TRBJ2-3, with D tentatively TRBD2 (5 bases). The CDR3 has 18 amino acids. Germline V gives CDR1 SGHDN, CDR2 FVKESK. The V and J ends lost 0 bases and 2 bases respectively, with 18 bases between them. The CDR3 bases are TGTGCCAGCAGCCAAGATTTTAGTAGCGAGACCTACACAGATACGCAGTATTTT. Amino acid sequence: CASSQDFSSETYTDTQYF.

Ten or more counts support this clonotype. The rearrangement links TRBV7-6 to TRBJ1-2; D is unclear. CDR1 and CDR2 from the germline V gene are SGHVS and FNYEAQ. There are 12 residues in the CDR3. The V end was cut by 2 bases, the J end by 8 bases, with 9 bases between. CDR3 DNA: TGTGCCAGCAGCTTAATGGGCGAAGGCTACACCTTC. It translates to CASSLMGEGYTF.

Many counts were recorded for this clonotype. V usage is TRBV7-9 and J usage is TRBJ2-7, with 7 bases that match TRBD1. Looked up from germline, CDR1 is SEHNR and CDR2 is FQNEAQ (reference sequence). The CDR3 length is 15 residues. With V trimmed by 4 bases and J by 1 base, 7 bases remained unmatched. The DNA of the CDR3 is TGTGCCAGCAGCTCCCATAACAGGGGTTCCTACGAGCAGTACTTC. Translating it yields CASSSHNRGSYEQYF.

This clonotype was observed many times. CDR3: CSGMGTGELFF. The CDR3 DNA sequence: TGCAGCGGGATGGGCACCGGGGAGCTGTTTTTT. This chain joins TRBV29-1 and TRBJ2-2, with D uncertain. The V and J ends lost 7 bases and 4 bases respectively, with 7 bases between them. Germline V gene sequence: CDR1 SQVTM, CDR2 ANQGSEA. The length of the CDR3 is 11 residues.

Ten or more counts support this clonotype. The rearrangement uses TRBV7-8 and TRBJ2-1, with 9 bases fitting TRBD2. Unmatched junction bases numbered 10, after V lost 5 bases and J lost 8 bases. CDR3 size: 15 residues. Looked up from germline, CDR1 is SGHVS and CDR2 is FQNEAQ. The CDR3 loop is CASSVSGGGAYEQFF. The CDR3 DNA sequence: TGTGCCAGCAGCGTCTCGGGCGGGGGGGCCTATGAGCAGTTCTTC.

This clonotype was recorded many times. The chain has TRBV20-1 and TRBJ2-7, with TRBD1 matching 9 bases. CDR3 length: 14 residues. Trimming took 6 bases from V and 2 from J; bases not matched to a gene: 8. In germline, CDR1 is DFQATT, CDR2 SNEGSKA (reference sequence). CDR3 protein: CSALYRGLTYEQYF. The DNA for the CDR3 is TGCAGTGCCCTATACAGGGGGCTGACCTACGAGCAGTACTTC.

This rearrangement joins TRBV18 to TRBJ2-3; TRBD2 aligns across 8 bases. Germline loops: CDR1 KGHSH, CDR2 LQKENI. Germline trimming cut 6 bases from V and 2 bases from J; bases unmatched to any gene: 7. The CDR3 spans 15 residues. CDR3 amino acids: CASSPRGGSTDTQYF. CDR3 coding DNA: TGTGCCAGCTCCCCTCGCGGGGGGTCCACAGATACGCAGTATTTT.

Ten or more counts support this clonotype. V is TRBV28 and J is TRBJ2-3, with 9 nucleotides matching TRBD1. From germline, CDR1 is MDHEN and CDR2 SYDVKM. After removal of 1 base from V and 3 bases from J, the junction contained 11 bases not matched to a gene. The CDR3 covers 18 residues. The chain's CDR3 is CASSLFLRDREGTDTQYF. The CDR3 DNA reads as TGTGCCAGCAGTTTATTCCTCCGGGACAGGGAAGGTACAGATACGCAGTATTTT.

This clonotype was found many times. The chain recombines TRBV20-1 with TRBJ2-1, with no clear D. Trimming cost V 0 bases and J 7 bases, with 22 bases left between them. Germline loops: CDR1 DFQATT, CDR2 SNEGSKA (reference sequence). The CDR3 is 17 residues long. In DNA form, the CDR3 reads TGCAGTGCTAGAGATCCCGTCCGTGAGACTTGGGTTAATGAGCAGTTCTTC. Protein product: CSARDPVRETWVNEQFF.

There are many counts of this clonotype. The chain recombines TRBV7-9 with TRBJ1-1; D may be TRBD1 (5 bases). Germline loops: CDR1 SEHNR, CDR2 FQNEAQ (reference sequence). Deletions cut 3 bases from V and 2 bases from J, with 16 bases between. The CDR3 extends over 16 amino acids. CDR3 nucleotide sequence: TGTGCCAGCAGCTTGTCAGGACACTTCATTAACACTGAAGCTTTCTTT. Translated: CASSLSGHFINTEAFF.

This clonotype has a count of ten or more. The rearrangement links TRBV28 to TRBJ2-3, with a weak D call TRBD1 (6 bases). The CDR3 length is 15 residues. Trimming removed 3 bases at V and 4 bases at J, with 14 bases between. Per the germline V gene, CDR1 is MDHEN and CDR2 is SYDVKM. DNA for the CDR3: TGTGCCAGCAGTTTTATGGGCAGGGGCGCAGATACGCAGTATTTT. Translated, it gives CASSFMGRGADTQYF.

This clonotype was seen only once. This chain uses TRBV27 with TRBJ1-1; 8 bases are shared with TRBD1. Germline V gene lookup returns CDR1 MNHEY and CDR2 SMNVEV (reference sequence). CDR3 length: 14 residues. With V trimmed by 7 bases and J by 1 base, 5 bases remained unmatched. The CDR3 sequence is CASTPGQGNTEAFF. DNA for the CDR3: TGTGCCAGCACTCCCGGACAGGGGAACACTGAAGCTTTCTTT.

This clonotype was detected ten times or more. The DNA of the CDR3 is TGCAGCCCAATAATACAAACTCAGGGAGCTTTCTTT. Translated: CSPIIQTQGAFF. The chain carries TRBV29-1 and TRBJ1-1; tentatively, D is TRBD1 (5 bases). The CDR3 is 12 amino acids. Germline values: CDR1 SQVTM, CDR2 ANQGSEA. V was trimmed by 8 bases and J by 10 bases, leaving 20 bases between them. The full variable domain, rest sourced from reference TRBV29-1 and TRBJ1-1, is SAVISQKPSRDICQRGTSLTIQCQVDSQVTMMFWYRQQPGQSLTLIATANQGSEATYESGFVIDKFPISRPNLTFSTLTVSNMSPEDSSIYLCSPIIQTQGAFFGQGTRLTVV.

A note on this clonotype: A much bigger clone sits one base away, suggesting this may be a read error. This rearrangement joins TRBV24-1 to TRBJ2-2, with a possible D match to TRBD2 (5 bases). Germline CDR1 reads KGHDR; CDR2 reads SFDVKD. The CDR3 covers 14 residues. CDR3 sequence (DNA): TGTGCCACCAGTGATTTCGGACGGGCCGGGGAGCTGTCTTTT. This encodes CATSDFGRAGELSF.

On this clonotype: A much larger clone differs from this one at a single base, so this may be a read error. J is TRBJ2-2 and V is TRBV3-1; 10 nucleotides agree with TRBD2. Per the germline V gene, CDR1 is LGHDT and CDR2 is YNNKEL (reference sequence). The CDR3 sequence is 17 residues long. The CDR3 DNA sequence: TGTGACAGCAGCCAATTGGGACTAGCGATACACACCGGGGAGCTGTTTTTT. This encodes CDSSQLGLAIHTGELFF.